This TCR beta chain was profiled in a study of T cells in Graves' hyperthyroidism and ophthalmopathy. Study results and caveats: Prediction of ophthalmopathy progression came a median 6.5 months pre-onset.

Using RNA transcripts as the source, TCR beta CDR3 regions were amplified. An initial round of RT-PCR targeting the TCR CDR3 relied on the HTBI primer set. Via MiXCR, TCRdb re-called the multiplex PCR reads, giving one row per CDR3 protein. The sample includes about 600,000 distinct CDR3 sequences, roughly 15% of them seen just once. This clonotype showed up just a few times. Its antigen is unidentified. Sequenced sample: blood. The sequence derives from a woman in her forties or fifties with Graves' ophthalmopathy.

CDR3 sequence (DNA): TGTGCCAGCACAGATTTGGAGTCAGATACGCAGTATTTT. Translated: CASTDLESDTQYF. This rearrangement joins TRBV7-9 to TRBJ2-3; D is undetermined. Germline lookup yields CDR1 SEHNR and CDR2 FQNEAQ (reference sequence). Trimming removed 7 bases at V and 4 bases at J, with 12 bases between. CDR3 length equals 13 residues.